The rows below give T cell receptor beta chains drawn from one sample of a study of blood T cell repertoires in COVID-19. The protocol was immunoSEQ multiplex PCR, while the TCRdb copy is restricted to in-frame clones and leaves out a portion. The sample includes 200,000 to 250,000 clones, around four fifths of them seen just once. The sample was peripheral blood. These TCRs come from a woman in her 70s with COVID-19, enrolled during active disease. Both conserved end residues are part of each CDR3. Some rows mark clone size as missing; the rest say once, few, many or name a class of expanded clone.

V,size,CDR3
TRBV7-9,.,CASSLGGVDYGYTF
TRBV18,.,CASQEGIGAKNIQYF
TRBV5-8,.,CASKINRWGTEAFF
TRBV10-2,few,CASNRRQGADTQYF
TRBV5-1,.,CASSLVGDSNQPQHF
TRBV19,.,CASTATDSRLYQPQHF
TRBV7-9,.,CAATVMNTEAFF
TRBV20-1,.,CSASRGVGEETQYF
TRBV18,.,CASSPWDSSNSPLHF
TRBV18,.,CASSPDRGGEKLFF
TRBV14,.,CASSLSSYNEQFF
TRBV30,.,CAWRGSGSVETQYF
TRBV2,.,CASRVNLRDNSPLHF
TRBV19,.,CASSTRGQLGYYGYTF
TRBV6-2/TRBV6-3,.,CASSYSPSSGANVLTF
TRBV27,.,CASGRRTGDGYTF
TRBV29-1,.,CSVTKQNTEAFF
TRBV19,few,CASRPYGGAIEQYF
TRBV5-5,.,CASSFSSGTVNTEAFF
TRBV28,.,CASSFSGWGLTEAFF
TRBV18,.,CASSPGHPMGSNQPQHF
TRBV2,.,CASSGRLPPTDTQYF
TRBV11-2,.,CASRLTATLAKNIQYF
TRBV7-9,.,CASSLDGGYNSPLHF
TRBV30,.,CAWMTGGPHEQFF
TRBV6-5,.,CASSYSSRGATEAFF
TRBV2,.,CASSGQGNTEAFF
TRBV7-2,.,CASSFRQAAHYNEQFF
TRBV19,.,CASSETVNTEAFF
TRBV9,few,CASSVGRLENEKLFF
TRBV7-7,.,CASSLSSYNEQFF
TRBV29-1,.,CSVKEQGAGNTIYF
TRBV20-1,.,CSASASGRMPSSYNEQFF
TRBV6-2/TRBV6-3,.,CASSTGQLSSYEQYF
TRBV3-1/TRBV3-2,few,CASSLTAGVNSPLHF
TRBV7-9,.,CASSPRTGTGNTIYF
TRBV30,.,CAWKTQGYEQFF
TRBV7-8,.,CASSLRGNEQFF
TRBV2,.,CASSEAREQPQHF
TRBV5-1,.,CASSQRINRAWNTGELFF
TRBV7-2,once,CASSLIGGDEQFF
TRBV5-4,.,CASSPRDRTGETQYF